This T cell receptor (beta chain) appears in the sequencing data of a study of blood T cell repertoires in COVID-19. Study information: Acute and convalescent COVID-19 specimens originated in the United States, Italy and Spain. From T cells, B-cell-depleted T cells, or PBMCs came the material, which was cDNA or gDNA.

Study processing details: Estimation of nucleated cell counts was performed using reference gene primer amplification. Generated by immunoSEQ multiplex PCR, the TCRdb table keeps only in-frame clones and is missing some. Clone size and the V and J calls come from that table; the DNA yielded D and trimming. The data show around 200,000 clones, about 80% seen once. The length of the CDR3 is 16 residues. The V gene end was trimmed by 2 bases and the J gene end by 0 bases; junction bases not matched to a gene: 4. Germline V gene sequence: CDR1 SGDLS, CDR2 YYNGEE. Source material: peripheral blood. The sequence derives from a man under 40 with active or convalescent COVID-19. The chain employs TRBV9 and TRBJ1-1; the match to TRBD1 covers 10 bases. CDR3: CASSVRDRGLNTEAFF. The CDR3 DNA reads TGTGCCAGCAGCGTCCGGGACAGGGGCTTGAACACTGAAGCTTTCTTT.